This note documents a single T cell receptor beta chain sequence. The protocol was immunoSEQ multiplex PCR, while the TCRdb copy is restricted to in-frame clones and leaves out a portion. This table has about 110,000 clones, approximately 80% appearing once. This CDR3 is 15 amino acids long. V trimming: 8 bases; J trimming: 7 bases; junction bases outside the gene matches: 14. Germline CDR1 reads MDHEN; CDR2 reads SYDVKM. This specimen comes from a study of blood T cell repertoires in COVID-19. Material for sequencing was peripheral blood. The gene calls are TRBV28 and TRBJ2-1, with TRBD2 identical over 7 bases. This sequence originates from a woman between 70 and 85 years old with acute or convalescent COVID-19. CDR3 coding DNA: TGTGCCAGCTGCGCGGGGGAGGAAGGTTGGAATGAGCAGTTCTTC. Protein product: CASCAGEEGWNEQFF.